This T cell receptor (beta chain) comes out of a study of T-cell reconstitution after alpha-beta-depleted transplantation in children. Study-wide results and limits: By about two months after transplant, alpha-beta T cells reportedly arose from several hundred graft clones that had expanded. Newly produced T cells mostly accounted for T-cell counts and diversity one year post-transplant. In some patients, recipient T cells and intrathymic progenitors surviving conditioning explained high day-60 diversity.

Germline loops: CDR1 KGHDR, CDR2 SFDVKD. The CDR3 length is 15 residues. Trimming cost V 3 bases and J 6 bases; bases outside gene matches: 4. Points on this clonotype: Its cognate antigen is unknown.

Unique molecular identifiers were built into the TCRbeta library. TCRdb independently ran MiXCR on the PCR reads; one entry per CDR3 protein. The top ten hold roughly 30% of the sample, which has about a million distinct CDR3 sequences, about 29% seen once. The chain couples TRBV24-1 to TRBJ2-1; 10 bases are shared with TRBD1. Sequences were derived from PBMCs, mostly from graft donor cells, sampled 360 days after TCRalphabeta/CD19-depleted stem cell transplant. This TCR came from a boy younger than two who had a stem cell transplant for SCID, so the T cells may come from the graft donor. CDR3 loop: CATSDRDRGGNEQFF. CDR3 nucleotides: TGTGCCACCAGTGATCGGGACAGGGGAGGCAATGAGCAGTTCTTC.